Presented here are 22 T cell receptor beta chains from one specimen sequenced in a study of blood T cell repertoires in COVID-19. Generated by immunoSEQ multiplex PCR, the TCRdb table keeps only in-frame clones and is missing some. The sample consists of 140,000 to 150,000 clones, approximately 88% of them appearing once. What was sequenced was peripheral blood. These receptor sequences come from a woman aged 45-65 years with acute or convalescent COVID-19.

The chain combines TRBV19 with TRBJ2-6; a weak D match, TRBD2 (5 bases). V lost 8 bases and J lost 4, with 12 bases in between. Germline CDR1 and CDR2: LNHDA and SQIVND (reference sequence). The CDR3 spans 14 residues. CDR3 bases: TGTGCCAGTCGAGGAGGTTTCGGGGCCAACGTCCTGACTTTC. This gives the protein CASRGGFGANVLTF.

The chain couples TRBV19 to TRBJ2-1; 8 bases fit TRBD2. CDR3 length: 15 amino acids. Losses at the gene ends were 2 bases for V and 3 bases for J; bases not matched to a gene: 3. Germline CDR1 and CDR2: LNHDA and SQIVND (reference sequence). The CDR3 loop is CASSIMGTSYNEQFF. The CDR3 DNA reads as TGTGCCAGTAGTATAATGGGGACTAGCTACAATGAGCAGTTCTTC.

This rearrangement joins TRBV10-3 to TRBJ1-3; tentatively, D is TRBD1 (5 bases). This CDR3 has 15 residues. V lost 2 bases, J lost 4 bases, and 12 bases lay in between. Per germline, CDR1 ENHRY and CDR2 SYGVKD. The CDR3 loop reads CAISEGQGYGNTIYF. As DNA, the CDR3 is TGTGCCATCAGTGAGGGCCAGGGATACGGAAACACCATATATTTT.

The V and J genes are TRBV30 and TRBJ1-5; 9 bases match TRBD1. The CDR3 has 15 amino acids. Trimming took 2 bases from V and 7 from J; bases not matched to a gene: 9. Per germline, CDR1 GTSNPN and CDR2 SVGIG (reference sequence). CDR3 in DNA: TGTGCCTGGAGTAGGGGACAGGGTACTTTCCAGCCCCAGCATTTT. Translated, it gives CAWSRGQGTFQPQHF.

This sequence joins TRBV2 and TRBJ2-1, with 10 bases matching TRBD2. Germline V gene sequence: CDR1 SNHLY, CDR2 FYNNEI. This CDR3 comprises 16 residues. V gave up 4 bases and J gave up 7 bases; unmatched junction bases: 10. The CDR3 here is CASSGIAGGQRNEQFF. In DNA, the CDR3 is TGTGCCAGCAGTGGAATAGCGGGGGGTCAAAGGAATGAGCAGTTCTTC.

This rearrangement joins TRBV23-1 to TRBJ2-7, with 10 nucleotides matching TRBD1. TRBV23-1 is assigned to the ORF class and has an uncertain function. Trimming at V came to 5 bases and at J to 4 bases, leaving 8 bases not matched to a gene. The CDR3 consists of 15 residues. The CDR3 sequence: CASSAARDRGYEQYF. CDR3 DNA: TGCGCCAGCAGTGCGGCCCGGGACAGGGGTTACGAGCAGTACTTC.

The chain has TRBV11-2 and TRBJ2-3; a weak D match, TRBD1 (6 bases). Germline CDR1 SGHAT, CDR2 FQNNGV. The CDR3 extends over 16 amino acids. V lost 5 bases to trimming and J lost 3 bases, with 18 bases between them. CDR3 nucleotide sequence: TGTGCCAGCAGCCGCACACAGGGATGGAGGACAGATACGCAGTATTTT. Translation: CASSRTQGWRTDTQYF. The entire variable domain, with the rest obtained from reference TRBV11-2 and TRBJ2-3, is as follows: EAGVAQSPRYKIIEKRQSVAFWCNPISGHATLYWYQQILGQGPKLLIQFQNNGVVDDSQLPKDRFSAERLKGVDSTLKIQPAKLEDSAVYLCASSRTQGWRTDTQYFGPGTRLTVL.

The chain is built from TRBV9 and TRBJ2-1; 12 bases line up with TRBD2. The ends lost 0 bases at V and 4 bases at J; junction bases unmatched: 2. The germline gives CDR1 SGDLS, CDR2 YYNGEE. This CDR3 contains 16 residues. The CDR3, as DNA: TGTGCCAGCAGCGTAGGAGGGACTAGCGGGTACAATGAGCAGTTCTTC. Residues: CASSVGGTSGYNEQFF.

The chain couples TRBV5-1 to TRBJ1-1; a possible D gene is TRBD1 (6 bases). CDR1 and CDR2 from the germline V gene are SGHRS and YFSETQ. The ends were cut back, 4 bases at V and 1 base at J, with 14 bases in the middle. The CDR3 sequence is 15 residues long. The DNA of the CDR3 is TGCGCCAGCAGCGGTACGGGACACCCGAACACTGAAGCTTTCTTT. The encoded protein is CASSGTGHPNTEAFF.

The V call is TRBV5-8, the J call TRBJ2-1; 8 nucleotides align to TRBD1. The CDR3 contains 12 residues. Trimming took 4 bases from V and 12 from J; bases not matched to a gene: 6. Germline V CDR1 and CDR2: SGHTS, YDEGEE. The CDR3 sequence is CASSHGTGGQFF. The DNA of the CDR3 is TGTGCCAGCAGCCACGGGACAGGCGGGCAGTTCTTC.

The chain uses TRBV14 and TRBJ1-1, with TRBD1 identical over 8 bases. The CDR3 totals 12 residues. Unmatched junction bases numbered 7, after V lost 5 bases and J lost 11 bases. Germline loops: CDR1 SGHDN, CDR2 FVKESK. As DNA, the CDR3 is TGTGCCAGCAGCGTCGGACAGGGTAGGGCTTTCTTT. The encoded protein is CASSVGQGRAFF.

V is TRBV4-1 and J is TRBJ1-6, with D possibly TRBD1 on 6 matching bases. V was pared by 4 bases and J by 10 bases, with 11 bases between. In germline, CDR1 is MGHRA, CDR2 YSYEKL. The CDR3 has 13 amino acids. CDR3 sequence (DNA): TGCGCCAGCAGCCTGGGGGGGCGGTCACCCCTCCACTTT. The encoded protein is CASSLGGRSPLHF.

The rearrangement joins TRBV2 to TRBJ1-1, with D possibly TRBD1 on 5 matching bases. Germline lookup yields CDR1 SNHLY and CDR2 FYNNEI. V was pared by 7 bases and J by 0 bases, with 15 bases between. The CDR3 is 15 amino acids. The CDR3 here is CASTRDGGVNTEAFF. In DNA form, the CDR3 reads TGTGCCAGCACCCGGGACGGCGGGGTGAACACTGAAGCTTTCTTT.

The chain combines TRBV5-6 with TRBJ2-1, with TRBD2 matching 9 bases. CDR1 and CDR2 (germline): SGHDT, YYEEEE. Unmatched junction bases numbered 9, after V lost 4 bases and J lost 4 bases. The CDR3 runs 16 residues. The CDR3 nucleotides are TGTGCCAGCAGCGTAGAGCGGGAGGCTGGGTACAATGAGCAGTTCTTC. Translation: CASSVEREAGYNEQFF.

This chain connects TRBV5-5 to TRBJ1-4; D unresolved. V gave up 4 bases and J gave up 0 bases, with 13 bases separating them. CDR3 length: 16 residues. Germline loops: CDR1 SGHKS, CDR2 YYEKEE (reference sequence). The CDR3 DNA reads as TGTGCCAGCAGCCCCCCCGCAGGCTCAACTAATGAAAAACTGTTTTTT. Protein sequence: CASSPPAGSTNEKLFF.

V gene TRBV4-2 combines with J gene TRBJ2-7; 11 positions match TRBD2. V shed 4 bases and J 7 bases; nucleotides not matched to a gene: 12. This CDR3 has 16 residues. Germline CDR1 and CDR2: LGHNA and YNFKEQ. The CDR3 loop reads CASSLDSSGGALEQYF. For the CDR3, the DNA is TGTGCCAGCAGCCTGGACAGTAGCGGGGGGGCGTTAGAGCAGTACTTC.

The V and J genes are TRBV2 and TRBJ1-6, with a tentative D call TRBD1 (6 bases). V was shortened by 7 bases and J by 0 bases, with 13 bases between the two germline ends. Germline CDR1 reads SNHLY; CDR2 reads FYNNEI. This CDR3 contains 16 residues. This CDR3 is CASTGGVSSYNSPLHF. CDR3 bases: TGTGCCAGCACGGGGGGCGTAAGCTCCTATAATTCACCCCTCCACTTT. Full variable domain (outside the CDR3, taken from reference TRBV2 and TRBJ1-6): EPEVTQTPSHQVTQMGQEVILRCVPISNHLYFYWYRQILGQKVEFLVSFYNNEISEKSEIFDDQFSVERPDGSNFTLKIRSTKLEDSAMYFCASTGGVSSYNSPLHFGNGTRLTVT.

This clone was seen a single time. The chain employs TRBV19 and TRBJ1-2; 9 nucleotides align to TRBD1. Trimming took 8 bases from V and 7 from J; bases not matched to a gene: 2. Germline loops: CDR1 LNHDA, CDR2 SQIVND (reference sequence). The CDR3 loop spans 11 amino acids. For the CDR3, the DNA is TGTGCCAGTGGGACAGGGTCTGGCTACACCTTC. Residues: CASGTGSGYTF.

V is TRBV25-1 and J is TRBJ2-5; 10 nucleotides agree with TRBD2. The CDR3 runs 17 residues. J gave up 4 bases and V 3 bases, and 11 bases lay outside the gene matches. Germline CDR1 and CDR2: MGHDK and SYGVNS. CDR3 sequence: CASSEEQRGGWRETQYF. Here the CDR3 DNA reads TGTGCCAGCAGTGAGGAACAGCGGGGGGGCTGGAGAGAGACCCAGTACTTC. Full variable domain (missing parts from reference TRBV25-1 and TRBJ2-5): EADIYQTPRYLVIGTGKKITLECSQTMGHDKMYWYQQDPGMELHLIHYSYGVNSTEKGDLSSESTVSRIRTEHFPLTLESARPSHTSQYLCASSEEQRGGWRETQYFGPGTRLLVL.

The chain combines TRBV27 with TRBJ1-2; a weak D match, TRBD1 (5 bases). The CDR3 is 14 residues long. CDR1 and CDR2 (germline): MNHEY, SMNVEV (reference sequence). Deletions cut 6 bases from V and 3 bases from J, with 14 bases between. The CDR3: CASSLAAGHYGYTF. The CDR3 region has the DNA TGTGCCAGCAGCCTTGCGGCAGGGCACTATGGCTACACCTTC.

This clone was counted only a few times. This chain joins TRBV5-6 and TRBJ1-5, with D possibly TRBD1 on 5 matching bases. The CDR3 consists of 16 residues. Looked up from germline, CDR1 is SGHDT and CDR2 is YYEEEE. The V gene lost 2 bases and the J gene lost 2 bases, with 14 bases spanning the gap. The CDR3 DNA reads as TGTGCCAGCAGCTTCCTGGGAGGGGCGGGCAATCAGCCCCAGCATTTT. It codes for CASSFLGGAGNQPQHF. Based on the CDR3 plus reference TRBV5-6 and TRBJ1-5, the full variable domain is DAGVTQSPTHLIKTRGQQVTLRCSPKSGHDTVSWYQQALGQGPQFIFQYYEEEERQRGNFPDRFSGHQFPNYSSELNVNALLLGDSALYLCASSFLGGAGNQPQHFGDGTRLSIL.

V usage is TRBV5-6 and J usage is TRBJ1-1; TRBD1 might be the D (5 bases). Trimming removed 4 bases at V and 6 bases at J, with 7 bases between. Germline V gene data show CDR1 as SGHDT and CDR2 as YYEEEE. The CDR3 consists of 11 residues. CDR3 DNA sequence: TGTGCCAGCAGCAGGGGCTCTGAAGCTTTCTTT. Translated: CASSRGSEAFF. Together with reference TRBV5-6 and TRBJ1-1, the CDR3 gives the full variable domain: DAGVTQSPTHLIKTRGQQVTLRCSPKSGHDTVSWYQQALGQGPQFIFQYYEEEERQRGNFPDRFSGHQFPNYSSELNVNALLLGDSALYLCASSRGSEAFFGQGTRLTVV.